This T cell receptor beta chain stems from a study of blood T cell repertoires in COVID-19. V lost 2 bases, J lost 2 bases, and 15 bases lay in between. Germline V gives CDR1 SGHDT, CDR2 YYEEEE. CDR3 length equals 16 residues. As processed by the authors: Reference gene primer amplification yielded estimated nucleated cell counts. The repertoire was sequenced with immunoSEQ multiplex PCR; TCRdb's copy has only in-frame clones and lacks some. For V, J and clone size, that table is used; D and trimming come from the DNA. Among 150,000 to 200,000 clones listed, around nine tenths were seen once. The receptor was isolated from a man aged 35 to 55 with active or convalescent COVID-19. The sequencing sample was made of peripheral blood. The chain joins TRBV5-6 to TRBJ2-3; a possible D gene is TRBD1 (6 bases). The CDR3 reads CASSFSSDRLTDTQYF. CDR3 DNA: TGTGCCAGCAGCTTCTCCTCGGACAGACTCACAGATACGCAGTATTTT.